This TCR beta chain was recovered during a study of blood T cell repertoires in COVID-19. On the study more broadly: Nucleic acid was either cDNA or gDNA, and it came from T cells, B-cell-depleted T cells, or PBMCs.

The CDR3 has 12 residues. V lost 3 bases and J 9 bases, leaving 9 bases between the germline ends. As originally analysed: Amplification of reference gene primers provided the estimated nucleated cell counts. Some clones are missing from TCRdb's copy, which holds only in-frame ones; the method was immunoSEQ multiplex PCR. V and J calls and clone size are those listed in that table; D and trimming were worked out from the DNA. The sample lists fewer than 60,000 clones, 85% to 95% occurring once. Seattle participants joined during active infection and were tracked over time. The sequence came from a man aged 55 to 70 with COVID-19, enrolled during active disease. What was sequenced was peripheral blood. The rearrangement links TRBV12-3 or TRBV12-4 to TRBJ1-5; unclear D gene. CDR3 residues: CASSLSNGPQHF. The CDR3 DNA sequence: TGTGCCAGCAGTTTGAGTAACGGGCCCCAGCATTTT.